The entry below gives a single T cell receptor beta chain sequence along with its context. Its specificity is unknown. The PCR contained 60 Vbeta and 13 Jbeta primers. Per the study methods: In a later analysis, the count reached some 88 million unique TCR beta chains, with about 9.9 million shared. Generated by immunoSEQ multiplex PCR, the TCRdb table keeps only in-frame clones and is missing some. That table furnishes V, J and clone size, whereas the DNA furnished D and trimming. The table includes 100,000 or so clones, approximately 80% detected once. The data derive from a study of cytomegalovirus exposure and HLA in healthy donors. The study's findings and limits: Later analysis associated a missense DCLRE1C variant with TCR beta V- and J-gene trimming.

Trimming removed 2 bases at V and 3 bases at J, with 17 bases between. CDR3 length: 16 amino acids. Germline V gives CDR1 ENHRY, CDR2 SYGVKD. V is TRBV10-3 and J is TRBJ2-7; tentative D call: TRBD1 (7 bases). Sample: PBMCs. The sequence was obtained from a male donor in good health and CMV-seronegative. The CDR3 spells CAISELGDREDYEQYF. CDR3 in DNA: TGTGCCATCAGTGAGCTGGGAGACAGGGAGGACTACGAGCAGTACTTC.